The 27 T cell receptor beta chains given below trace back to one sample, sequenced in a study of blood T cells in healthy people across ages. The second PCR ran roughly 6 to 11 cycles with a sample-barcoded 5' primer and J-beta primers. TCRdb passed the 5' RACE reads through MiXCR, listing each CDR3 protein once. Of 1.5 million to 1.9 million distinct CDR3 sequences listed, roughly 43% are singletons. The sequencing input was blood. The origin of the receptors is a woman aged 18-35 years in good health.

The rearrangement joins TRBV27 to TRBJ2-3; 9 positions match TRBD1. The CDR3 totals 16 residues. Losses at the gene ends were 4 bases for V and 3 bases for J; bases not matched to a gene: 8. The germline CDR1 and CDR2 sequences are MNHEY and SMNVEV (reference sequence). This chain's CDR3 is CASSSLHRGLTDTQYF. CDR3 DNA: TGTGCCAGCAGTTCTCTCCACAGGGGGCTGACAGATACGCAGTATTTT.

The rearrangement joins TRBV4-2 to TRBJ1-2; D perhaps matches TRBD1 (6 bases). This CDR3 has 15 residues. V was trimmed by 4 bases and J by 0 bases, leaving 12 bases between them. The germline gives CDR1 LGHNA, CDR2 YNFKEQ. DNA for the CDR3: TGTGCCAGCAGCCGTCCGGACAGCCCTAACTATGGCTACACCTTC. It yields the protein CASSRPDSPNYGYTF.

This chain joins TRBV20-1 and TRBJ1-1; 8 nucleotides align to TRBD1. In germline, CDR1 is DFQATT, CDR2 SNEGSKA (reference sequence). This CDR3 has 13 amino acids. V was clipped by 4 bases and J by 5 bases; unmatched bases: 6. CDR3 protein: CSAKARGHTEAFF. The CDR3 nucleotides are TGCAGTGCTAAGGCCAGGGGGCATACTGAAGCTTTCTTT.

The chain employs TRBV9 and TRBJ1-1; D unresolved. The CDR3 is made up of 13 amino acids. With 0 bases removed from V and 6 bases from J, the gap between germline ends came to 9 bases. CDR1 and CDR2 from the germline V gene are SGDLS and YYNGEE. The CDR3 sequence: CASSVVTSSEAFF. The CDR3 DNA sequence: TGTGCCAGCAGCGTAGTGACTTCTTCTGAAGCTTTCTTT.

This clonotype has a handful of counts. This chain uses TRBV28 with TRBJ1-5; 10 nucleotides line up with TRBD1. Trimming cost V 6 bases and J 3 bases; bases outside gene matches: 5. CDR3 length equals 15 residues. Per germline, CDR1 MDHEN and CDR2 SYDVKM. The CDR3 is CASRSDRGDNQPQHF. The CDR3 DNA reads as TGTGCCAGCAGGTCGGACAGGGGGGACAATCAGCCCCAGCATTTT.

The V and J genes are TRBV29-1 and TRBJ2-3, with a possible D match to TRBD2 (6 bases). The CDR3 totals 16 residues. V gave up 3 bases and J gave up 0 bases, with 16 bases separating them. Germline lookup yields CDR1 SQVTM and CDR2 ANQGSEA. As DNA, the CDR3 is TGCAGCGTTGAGGGGCCAGGTCGGGGGAGCACAGATACGCAGTATTTT. Residues: CSVEGPGRGSTDTQYF.

The J gene is TRBJ2-2, the V gene TRBV25-1; D is uncertain. The CDR3 has 16 amino acids. V gave up 2 bases and J gave up 4 bases, with 14 bases separating them. Germline CDR1 and CDR2: MGHDK and SYGVNS. The CDR3 here is CASSERWGLGTGELFF. Written as DNA, the CDR3 is TGTGCCAGCAGTGAACGATGGGGTCTTGGCACCGGGGAGCTGTTTTTT.

The chain recombines TRBV20-1 with TRBJ2-1, with D hard to call. CDR3 length equals 15 residues. Per the germline V gene, CDR1 is DFQATT and CDR2 is SNEGSKA (reference sequence). Trimming stripped 0 bases from V and 7 bases from J, with 16 bases between. CDR3 nucleotides: TGCAGTGCTAGAGATCACCGCGTTTCATGGAATGAGCAGTTCTTC. Its protein product is CSARDHRVSWNEQFF.

The rearrangement links TRBV10-3 to TRBJ2-7; D might be TRBD1 (6 bases). Germline V gene lookup returns CDR1 ENHRY and CDR2 SYGVKD. The CDR3 has 14 residues. V was trimmed by 3 bases and J by 3 bases, leaving 12 bases between them. The CDR3 sequence: CAISDIRGNYEQYF. For the CDR3, the DNA is TGTGCCATCAGTGATATCAGGGGCAACTACGAGCAGTACTTC.

This chain connects TRBV6-2 or TRBV6-3 to TRBJ2-1, with 12 bases that match TRBD2. Germline V lookup: CDR1 MNHEY, CDR2 SVGEGT. V was pared by 2 bases and J by 7 bases, with 12 bases of the junction left unmatched. The CDR3 sequence is 18 residues long. CDR3 loop: CASSYPTQLAGGQNEQFF. In nucleotides, the CDR3 is TGTGCCAGCAGTTACCCGACCCAACTAGCGGGGGGACAAAATGAGCAGTTCTTC.

This clonotype has more than one count but fewer than ten. This chain uses TRBV7-2 with TRBJ1-4, with 8 bases lining up with TRBD1. V was clipped by 4 bases and J by 14 bases; unmatched bases: 6. The CDR3 is 12 amino acids. Germline CDR1 is SGHTA and CDR2 is FQGNSA. The CDR3 coding sequence is TGTGCCAGCAGCTCAATCCCAGGGGGCCTGTTTTTT. Protein sequence: CASSSIPGGLFF.

This rearrangement joins TRBV10-3 to TRBJ1-1; 10 bases are a match to TRBD1. There are 12 residues in the CDR3. J was trimmed by 4 bases and V by 10 bases; bases with no gene match: 3. In germline, CDR1 is ENHRY, CDR2 SYGVKD. The CDR3 region has the DNA TGTGCCACTCGGACAGGGGGCACTGAAGCTTTCTTT. Protein: CATRTGGTEAFF.

The CDR3 bases are TGTGCCAGCATGGTACCGGCCGGGAGAGAAGAAAAACTGTTTTTT. Its translation is CASMVPAGREEKLFF. This rearrangement joins TRBV6-1 to TRBJ1-4, with D unclear. The CDR3 totals 15 residues. The germline V gene has CDR1 MNHNS and CDR2 SASEGT. Trimming stripped 7 bases from V and 8 bases from J, with 20 bases between.

The chain recombines TRBV4-1 with TRBJ2-5, with D possibly being TRBD2 (5 bases). Germline CDR1 MGHRA, CDR2 YSYEKL. Trimming removed 3 bases at V and 7 bases at J, with 15 bases between. The CDR3 length is 14 residues. The CDR3 here is CASSHVNQGGTQYF. The CDR3 nucleotides read TGCGCCAGCAGCCATGTCAATCAAGGAGGGACCCAGTACTTC.

This clonotype showed up just once. The genes are TRBV29-1 and TRBJ2-3; possible D gene TRBD2, 5 bases. The CDR3 loop spans 14 amino acids. The ends were cut back, 2 bases at V and 1 base at J, with 10 bases in the middle. Germline CDR1 SQVTM, CDR2 ANQGSEA. This chain's CDR3 is CSVEKLARTDTQYF. DNA of the CDR3: TGCAGCGTTGAAAAGCTAGCCCGCACAGATACGCAGTATTTT.

This clonotype came up a few times. This chain uses TRBV29-1 with TRBJ1-5; 12 nucleotides align to TRBD1. V gave up 5 bases and J gave up 7 bases; unmatched junction bases: 6. This CDR3 contains 14 residues. Germline-derived CDR1 and CDR2 are SQVTM and ANQGSEA. The CDR3 sequence: CSVTGTGGGQPQHF. The CDR3, as DNA: TGCAGCGTTACCGGGACAGGGGGCGGACAGCCCCAGCATTTT.

The rearrangement uses TRBV6-6 and TRBJ2-4, with unresolved D. The CDR3 contains 13 residues. V lost 2 bases, J lost 12 bases, and 14 bases lay in between. Germline CDR1 reads MNHNY; CDR2 reads SVGAGI (reference sequence). As DNA, the CDR3 is TGTGCCAGCAGTTACACAGTGGGTGGTACTCAGTACTTC. It translates to CASSYTVGGTQYF.

This clonotype was counted at least ten times. The chain carries TRBV28 and TRBJ2-1; either TRBD1 or TRBD2 may supply D (5 bases each). The CDR3 runs 16 residues. Per germline, CDR1 MDHEN and CDR2 SYDVKM. Trimming took off 7 bases at V and 1 base at J, with 17 bases between the two ends. This CDR3 reads CASTSLGVGSYNEQFF. CDR3 nucleotides: TGTGCCAGCACCTCCTTGGGGGTGGGTTCCTACAATGAGCAGTTCTTC. Full variable domain (remainder filled in from reference TRBV28 and TRBJ2-1): DVKVTQSSRYLVKRTGEKVFLECVQDMDHENMFWYRQDPGLGLRLIYFSYDVKMKEKGDIPEGYSVSREKKERFSLILESASTNQTSMYLCASTSLGVGSYNEQFFGPGTRLTVL.

This clonotype was seen repeatedly, ten times or more. The chain links TRBV4-1 to TRBJ2-7; D call uncertain. Germline values: CDR1 MGHRA, CDR2 YSYEKL. Trimming took 0 bases from V and 5 from J, leaving 2 bases between them. The CDR3 has 11 amino acids. The CDR3 loop is CASSQDNEQYF. CDR3 DNA: TGCGCCAGCAGCCAAGACAACGAGCAGTACTTC.

The chain links TRBV27 to TRBJ1-6, with D possibly TRBD1 on 6 matching bases. Germline V gene lookup returns CDR1 MNHEY and CDR2 SMNVEV (reference sequence). This CDR3 has 17 amino acids. Trimming pared 2 bases from V and 7 bases from J, leaving 18 bases between. The DNA for the CDR3 is TGTGCCAGCAGTTTAGTGGGGGCCCGGCAGCTAAATTCACCCCTCCACTTT. This gives the protein CASSLVGARQLNSPLHF.

The chain carries TRBV12-3 or TRBV12-4 and TRBJ1-2; 9 nucleotides agree with TRBD1. The length of the CDR3 is 14 residues. Trimming cost V 6 bases and J 6 bases; bases outside gene matches: 8. The CDR3 protein is CASSHTGGVDGYTF. The CDR3 coding sequence is TGTGCCAGCAGCCACACAGGGGGCGTGGATGGCTACACCTTC.

This clonotype was observed a few times. This chain connects TRBV7-2 to TRBJ1-4; no clear D. V lost 2 bases, J lost 3 bases, and 13 bases lay in between. CDR1 and CDR2 (germline): SGHTA, FQGNSA. There are 16 residues in the CDR3. CDR3 in DNA: TGTGCCAGCAGCTTACGATCCTCCATACCTAATGAAAAACTGTTTTTT. Protein sequence: CASSLRSSIPNEKLFF. Using reference TRBV7-2 and TRBJ1-4 for the parts outside the CDR3, the full variable domain is GAGVSQSPSNKVTEKGKDVELRCDPISGHTALYWYRQSLGQGLEFLIYFQGNSAPDKSGLPSDRFSAERTGGSVSTLTIQRTQQEDSAVYLCASSLRSSIPNEKLFFGSGTQLSVL.

This clonotype was seen repeatedly, ten times or more. The chain joins TRBV6-4 to TRBJ1-2, with TRBD1 identical over 9 bases. The CDR3 length is 15 residues. Trimming at V came to 0 bases and at J to 6 bases, leaving 5 bases not matched to a gene. Germline loops: CDR1 MRHNA, CDR2 SNTAGT. CDR3 sequence reads: CASSDSKQGADGYTF. The CDR3 DNA sequence: TGTGCCAGCAGTGACTCGAAACAGGGGGCCGATGGCTACACCTTC.

The chain links TRBV6-2 or TRBV6-3 to TRBJ1-5, with 9 bases identical to TRBD1. Germline V gene data show CDR1 as MNHEY and CDR2 as SVGEGT. V lost 7 bases, J lost 6 bases, and 7 bases stayed unmatched. There are 14 residues in the CDR3. The CDR3 spells CASKPGQGRQPQHF. DNA of the CDR3: TGTGCCAGCAAACCGGGACAGGGCCGTCAGCCCCAGCATTTT.

This clonotype was detected a few times. The CDR3 DNA follows: TGCGCCAGCAGCTTGGTGGCCCGTAGCACAGATACGCAGTATTTT. This translates into CASSLVARSTDTQYF. The rearrangement uses TRBV5-1 and TRBJ2-3; D gene unclear. This CDR3 comprises 15 residues. Germline V lookup: CDR1 SGHRS, CDR2 YFSETQ. Trimming removed 0 bases from V and 0 bases from J, with 8 bases in between.

The rearrangement links TRBV7-9 to TRBJ1-1, with D possibly TRBD1 on 5 matching bases. The CDR3 is made up of 13 amino acids. V lost 6 bases and J lost 3, with 11 bases in between. Per the germline V gene, CDR1 is SEHNR and CDR2 is FQNEAQ (reference sequence). CDR3: CASRSTGYTEAFF. CDR3 sequence (DNA): TGTGCCAGCAGATCTACAGGTTACACTGAAGCTTTCTTT.

The chain has TRBV3-1 and TRBJ1-1; TRBD1 aligns across 9 bases. The V segment lost 4 bases and the J segment 11 bases; nucleotides outside the gene matches: 5. Germline V gene sequence: CDR1 LGHDT, CDR2 YNNKEL (reference sequence). The CDR3 runs to 12 residues. CDR3 DNA: TGTGCCAGCAGCCGAACAGGGGGCGAGGCTTTCTTT. This codes for CASSRTGGEAFF.